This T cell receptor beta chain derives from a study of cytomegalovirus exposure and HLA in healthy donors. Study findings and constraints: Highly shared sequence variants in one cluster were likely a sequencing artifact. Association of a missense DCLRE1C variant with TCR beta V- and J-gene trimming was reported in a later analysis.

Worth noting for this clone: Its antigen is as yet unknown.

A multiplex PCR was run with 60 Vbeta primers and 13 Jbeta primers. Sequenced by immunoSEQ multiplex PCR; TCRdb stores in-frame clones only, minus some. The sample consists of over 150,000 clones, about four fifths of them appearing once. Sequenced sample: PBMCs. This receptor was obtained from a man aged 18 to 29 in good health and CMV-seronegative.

Here the CDR3 reads CASSEGRQEKLFF. The CDR3 DNA reads TGTGCCAGCAGTGAAGGCAGGCAGGAAAAACTGTTTTTT. The rearrangement links TRBV2 to TRBJ1-4; D remains ambiguous. The CDR3 length is 13 residues. V was trimmed by 1 base and J by 8 bases, leaving 8 bases between them. The germline CDR1 and CDR2 sequences are SNHLY and FYNNEI.